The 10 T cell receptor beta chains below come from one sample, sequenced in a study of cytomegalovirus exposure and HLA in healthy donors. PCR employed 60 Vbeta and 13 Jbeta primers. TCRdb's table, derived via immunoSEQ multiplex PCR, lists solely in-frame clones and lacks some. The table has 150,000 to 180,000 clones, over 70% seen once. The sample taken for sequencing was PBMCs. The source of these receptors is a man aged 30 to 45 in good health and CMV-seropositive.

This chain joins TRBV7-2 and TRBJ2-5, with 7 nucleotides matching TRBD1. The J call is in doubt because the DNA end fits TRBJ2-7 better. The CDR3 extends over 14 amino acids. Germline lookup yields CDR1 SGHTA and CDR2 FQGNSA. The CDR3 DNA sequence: TGTGCCAGCAGCTTAGGGGGACAGACCTACGAGCAGTACTTC. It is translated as CASSLGGQTYEQYF.

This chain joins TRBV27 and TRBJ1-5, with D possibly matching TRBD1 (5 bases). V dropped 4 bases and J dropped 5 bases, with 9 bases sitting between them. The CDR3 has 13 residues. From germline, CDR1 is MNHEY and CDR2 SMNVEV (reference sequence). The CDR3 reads CASSSRVDQPQHF. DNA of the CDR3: TGTGCCAGCAGTTCCAGGGTGGATCAGCCCCAGCATTTT.

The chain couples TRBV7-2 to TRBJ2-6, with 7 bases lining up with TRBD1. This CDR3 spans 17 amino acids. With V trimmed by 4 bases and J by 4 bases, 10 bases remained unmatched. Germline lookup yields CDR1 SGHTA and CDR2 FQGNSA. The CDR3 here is CASSSQVTGTGANVLTF. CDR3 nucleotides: TGTGCCAGCAGCTCCCAGGTGACAGGGACCGGGGCCAACGTCCTGACTTTC.

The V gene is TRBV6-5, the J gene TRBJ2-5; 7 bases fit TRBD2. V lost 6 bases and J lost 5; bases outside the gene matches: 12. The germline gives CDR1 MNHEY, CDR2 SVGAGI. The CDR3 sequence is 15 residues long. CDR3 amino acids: CASRRPSGAGETQYF. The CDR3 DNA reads TGTGCCAGCAGGAGGCCTAGCGGCGCGGGGGAGACCCAGTACTTC.

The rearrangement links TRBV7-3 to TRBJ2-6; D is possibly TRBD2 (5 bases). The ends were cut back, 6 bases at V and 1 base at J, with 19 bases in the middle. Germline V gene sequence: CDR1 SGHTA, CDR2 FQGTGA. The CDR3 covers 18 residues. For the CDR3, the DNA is TGTGCCAGCAGTAAAGGGAGTGGCAGTCTATCTGGGGCCAACGTCCTGACTTTC. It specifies CASSKGSGSLSGANVLTF.

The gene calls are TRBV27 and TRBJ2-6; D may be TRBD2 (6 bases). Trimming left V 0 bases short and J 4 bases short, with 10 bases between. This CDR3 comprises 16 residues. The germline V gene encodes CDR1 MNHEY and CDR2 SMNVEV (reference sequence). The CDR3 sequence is CASSLSGGAGANVLTF. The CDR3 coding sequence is TGTGCCAGCAGTTTATCGGGGGGAGCCGGGGCCAACGTCCTGACTTTC.

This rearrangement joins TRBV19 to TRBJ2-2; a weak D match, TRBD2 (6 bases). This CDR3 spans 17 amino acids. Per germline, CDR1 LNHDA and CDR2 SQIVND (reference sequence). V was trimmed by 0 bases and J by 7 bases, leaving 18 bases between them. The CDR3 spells CASSIDRVAEGSGELFF. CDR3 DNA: TGTGCCAGTAGTATAGATCGTGTAGCGGAGGGGAGCGGGGAGCTGTTTTTT.

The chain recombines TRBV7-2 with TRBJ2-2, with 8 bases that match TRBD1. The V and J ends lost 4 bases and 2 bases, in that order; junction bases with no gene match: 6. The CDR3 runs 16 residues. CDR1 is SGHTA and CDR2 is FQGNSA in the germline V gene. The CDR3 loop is CASSSWTGLNTGELFF. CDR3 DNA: TGTGCCAGCAGCTCCTGGACAGGGCTAAACACCGGGGAGCTGTTTTTT.

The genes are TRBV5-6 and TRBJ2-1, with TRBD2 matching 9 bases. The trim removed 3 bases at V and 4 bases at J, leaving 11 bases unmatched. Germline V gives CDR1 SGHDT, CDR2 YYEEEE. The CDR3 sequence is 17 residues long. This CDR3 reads CASSWRVGLATYNEQFF. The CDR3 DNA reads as TGTGCCAGCAGCTGGCGGGTAGGACTAGCGACGTACAATGAGCAGTTCTTC.

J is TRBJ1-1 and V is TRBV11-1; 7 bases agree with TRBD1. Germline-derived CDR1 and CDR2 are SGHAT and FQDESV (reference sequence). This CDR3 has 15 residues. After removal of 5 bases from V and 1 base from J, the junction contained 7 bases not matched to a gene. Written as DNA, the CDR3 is TGTGCCAGCAGCCGAAACAGGGGCCCGAACACTGAAGCTTTCTTT. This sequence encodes CASSRNRGPNTEAFF.